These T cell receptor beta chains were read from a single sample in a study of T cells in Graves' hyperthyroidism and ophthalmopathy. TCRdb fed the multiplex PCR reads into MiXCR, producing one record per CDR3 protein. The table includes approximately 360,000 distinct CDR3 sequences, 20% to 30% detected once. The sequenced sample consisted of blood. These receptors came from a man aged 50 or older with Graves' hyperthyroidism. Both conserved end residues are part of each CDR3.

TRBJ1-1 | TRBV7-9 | CASNKGTGGVKLNTEAFF
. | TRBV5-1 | CASSLGLAGGESSYNEQYF
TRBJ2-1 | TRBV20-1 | CSAEAQRGNNEQFF
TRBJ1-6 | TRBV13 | CASSSGTLWNSPLHF
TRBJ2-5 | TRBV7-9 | CASSLHTETQYF
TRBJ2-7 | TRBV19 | CASSIGRLPYEQYF
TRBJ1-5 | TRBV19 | CASIPAGGFDQPQHF
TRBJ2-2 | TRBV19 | CASSTPTQLFF
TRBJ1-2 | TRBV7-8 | CASSLAAGSNGYTF
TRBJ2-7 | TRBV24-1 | CANISSHSGYEQYF
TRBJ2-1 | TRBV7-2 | CASSQGQGSNEQFF
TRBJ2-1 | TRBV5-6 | CASSLGRAGQFF
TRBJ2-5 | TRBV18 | CASSSWDNQETQYF
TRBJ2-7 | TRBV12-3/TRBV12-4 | CASSAGQGAGEQYF
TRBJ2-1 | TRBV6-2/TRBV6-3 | CASSYSAGHNEQFF
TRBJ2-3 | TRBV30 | CAWNPTGDTQYF
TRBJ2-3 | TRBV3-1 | CASSHGLAGGPDTQYF
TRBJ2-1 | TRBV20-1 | CSAREAGENEQFF
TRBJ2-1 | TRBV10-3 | CAISSSGWDEQFF
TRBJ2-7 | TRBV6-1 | CASHLGAYEQYF
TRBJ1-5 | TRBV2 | CASSEGFSQPQHF
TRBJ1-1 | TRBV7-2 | CASTLQANTEAFF
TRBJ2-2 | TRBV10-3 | CAIKRGTQETGELFF
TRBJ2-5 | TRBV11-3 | CASSFASGVQETQYF
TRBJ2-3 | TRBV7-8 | CASSSYPLAGDGDTQYF
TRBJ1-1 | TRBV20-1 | CSASQAGKAEAFF
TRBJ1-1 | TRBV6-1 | CASNLGGEAFF
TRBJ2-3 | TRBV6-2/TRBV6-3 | CASSSGLSPSDTQYF
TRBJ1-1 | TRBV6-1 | CASSEATGATEAFF
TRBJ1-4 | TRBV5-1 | CASSLSINEKLFF
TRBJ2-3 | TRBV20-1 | CSARDFTSERSDTQYF
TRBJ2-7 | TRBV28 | CASSQGRDRGEYEQYF